Described below is a single T cell receptor beta chain sequence and its context. Its antigen is undetermined. Quantitative molecular-barcoded 5'-RACE generated the TCR beta libraries. MiXCR was run by TCRdb on the 5' RACE reads, yielding one entry per CDR3 protein. This sample yields under 300,000 distinct CDR3 sequences, of which around 10% are seen a single time; around 6.5% belongs to the top ten. The data belong to a study of CD8 T cells in ankylosing spondylitis. Notes on the study in general: Previous work reported some of these motif variants in the synovial fluid and blood of reactive arthritis. Matched ankylosing spondylitis synovial fluid reportedly showed significant enrichment of disease-linked clones.

The V segment lost 6 bases and the J segment 7 bases; nucleotides outside the gene matches: 10. Germline V gene sequence: CDR1 DFQATT, CDR2 SNEGSKA (reference sequence). The CDR3 extends over 15 amino acids. Sequenced input: blood, either unsorted or a sorted T cell fraction (not recorded which). The genes are TRBV20-1 and TRBJ2-1, with 12 bases matching TRBD2. The TCR comes from a male donor with ankylosing spondylitis or in good health (not recorded which). CDR3 in amino acids: CSALGLAGLVNEQFF. The CDR3 coding sequence is TGCAGTGCACTTGGACTAGCGGGGTTGGTGAATGAGCAGTTCTTC.